Below, one T cell receptor beta chain is given with its context. Its antigen is not identified. One end of the junction varies from germline; a read error may be responsible. The CDR3 is 13 amino acids. Synthesis of TCR beta cDNA was carried out from 500 ng total RNA with a constant-region primer. Libraries for TCR beta were built through three nested multiplex PCR rounds, which together made up a slightly modified ARM-PCR procedure. Rounds one and two of PCR, each of 9 to 11 cycles, were primed with TRBV1-TRBV30 forward primers and a C-beta reverse primer. TCRdb independently ran MiXCR on the multiplex PCR reads; one entry per CDR3 protein. There are 40,000 to 55,000 distinct CDR3 sequences in the sample; 65% to 85% occur only once, and about 24% lies in the top ten. These data come from a study of tumor-infiltrating lymphocytes in primary liver carcinoma. Overall study findings and caveats: A significantly higher top-250-clone fraction was found in tumors than in blood (p = 0.039). In tumor-adjacent and tumor-blood pairs, overlap was lower than in tumor region pairs.

Co-extracting RNA and DNA was done with roughly 17-31 mg of unsorted bulk tissue as input. The sampling covered five separate regions of each tumor. V gene TRBV12-3 or TRBV12-4 combines with J gene TRBJ2-5; 7 bases match TRBD2. This clonotype was obtained from a man aged 40-49 years with primary liver carcinoma and hepatitis B virus infection. Sequenced material: liver tumor tissue from sampling region 5. The subset here: tumor region T5, tumor centre. CDR3 sequence reads: CASSRSGTETHYF. The CDR3 bases are TGTGCTAGCAGCCGAAGCGGGACGGAGACCCATTACTTC.